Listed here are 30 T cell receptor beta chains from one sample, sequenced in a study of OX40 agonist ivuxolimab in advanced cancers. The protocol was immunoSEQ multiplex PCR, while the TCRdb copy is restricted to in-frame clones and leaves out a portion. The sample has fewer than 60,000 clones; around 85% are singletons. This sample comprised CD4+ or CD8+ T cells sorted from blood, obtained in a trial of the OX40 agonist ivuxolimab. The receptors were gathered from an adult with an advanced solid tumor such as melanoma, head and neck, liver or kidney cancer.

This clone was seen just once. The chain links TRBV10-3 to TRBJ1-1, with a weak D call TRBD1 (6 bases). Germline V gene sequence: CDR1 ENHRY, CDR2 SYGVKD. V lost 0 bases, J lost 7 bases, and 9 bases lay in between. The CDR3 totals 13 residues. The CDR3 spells CAISESYRDEAFF. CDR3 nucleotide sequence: TGTGCCATCAGTGAGTCATACAGGGATGAAGCTTTCTTT.

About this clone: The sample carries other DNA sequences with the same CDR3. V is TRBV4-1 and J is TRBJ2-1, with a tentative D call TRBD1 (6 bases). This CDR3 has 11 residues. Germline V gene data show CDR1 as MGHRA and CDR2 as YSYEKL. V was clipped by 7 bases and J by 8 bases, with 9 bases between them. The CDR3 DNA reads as TGCGCCAGCACTGGGGGCGATGAGCAGTTCTTC. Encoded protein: CASTGGDEQFF.

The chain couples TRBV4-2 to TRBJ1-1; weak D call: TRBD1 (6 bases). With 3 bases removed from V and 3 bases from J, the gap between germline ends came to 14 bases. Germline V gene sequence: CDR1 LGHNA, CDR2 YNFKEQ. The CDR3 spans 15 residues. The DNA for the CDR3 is TGTGCCAGCAGCCAGGAACAGGGAGTGGACACTGAAGCTTTCTTT. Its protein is CASSQEQGVDTEAFF.

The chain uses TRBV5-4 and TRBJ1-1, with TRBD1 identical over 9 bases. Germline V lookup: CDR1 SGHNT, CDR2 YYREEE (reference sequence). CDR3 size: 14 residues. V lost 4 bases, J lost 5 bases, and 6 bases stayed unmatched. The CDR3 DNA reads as TGTGCCAGCAGCCCCGGGACAGGGTTTACTGAAGCTTTCTTT. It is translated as CASSPGTGFTEAFF. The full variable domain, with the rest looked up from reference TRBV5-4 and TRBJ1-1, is ETGVTQSPTHLIKTRGQQVTLRCSSQSGHNTVSWYQQALGQGPQFIFQYYREEENGRGNFPPRFSGLQFPNYSSELNVNALELDDSALYLCASSPGTGFTEAFFGQGTRLTVV.

The DNA of the CDR3 is TGTGCCTGGAGTGATCTCCCCGCCGGGGAGCTGTTTTTT. This translates into CAWSDLPAGELFF. The chain joins TRBV30 to TRBJ2-2; D is ambiguous. Germline V lookup: CDR1 GTSNPN, CDR2 SVGIG (reference sequence). Deletions cut 1 base from V and 6 bases from J, with 9 bases between. The CDR3 runs 13 residues. Looking up the rest from reference TRBV30 and TRBJ2-2 gives the full variable domain: SQTIHQWPATLVQPVGSPLSLECTVEGTSNPNLYWYRQAAGRGLQLLFYSVGIGQISSEVPQNLSASRPQDRQFILSSKKLLLSDSGFYLCAWSDLPAGELFFGEGSRLTVL.

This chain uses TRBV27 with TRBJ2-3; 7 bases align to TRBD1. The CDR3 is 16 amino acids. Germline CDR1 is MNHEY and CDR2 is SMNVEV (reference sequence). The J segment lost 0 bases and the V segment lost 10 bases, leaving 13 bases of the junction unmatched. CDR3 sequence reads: CATDSSGGQSTDTQYF. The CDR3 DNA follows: TGTGCCACCGATTCCTCTGGGGGACAGAGCACAGATACGCAGTATTTT.

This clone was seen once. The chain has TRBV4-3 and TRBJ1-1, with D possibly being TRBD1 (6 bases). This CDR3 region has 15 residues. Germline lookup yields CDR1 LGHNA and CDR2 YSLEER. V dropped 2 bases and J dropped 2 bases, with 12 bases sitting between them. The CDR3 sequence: CASSQRGTQNTEAFF. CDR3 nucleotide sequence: TGCGCCAGCAGCCAACGCGGGACACAAAACACTGAAGCTTTCTTT.

The CDR3 DNA sequence: TGCAGTGCTCCCTCGGGGATAGCCGCTTTCTTC. Its translation: CSAPSGIAAFF. V usage is TRBV20-1 and J usage is TRBJ2-1, with D perhaps matching TRBD2 (5 bases). The germline CDR1 and CDR2 sequences are DFQATT and SNEGSKA (reference sequence). This CDR3 is built from 11 residues. V was pared by 5 bases and J by 16 bases, with 18 bases between.

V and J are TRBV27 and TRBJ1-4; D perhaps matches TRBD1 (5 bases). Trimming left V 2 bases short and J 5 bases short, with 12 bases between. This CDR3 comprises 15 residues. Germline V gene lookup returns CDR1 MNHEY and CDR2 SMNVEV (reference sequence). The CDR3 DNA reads TGTGCCAGCAGTTTAGGAAGGGGATTAAATGAAAAACTGTTTTTT. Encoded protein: CASSLGRGLNEKLFF.

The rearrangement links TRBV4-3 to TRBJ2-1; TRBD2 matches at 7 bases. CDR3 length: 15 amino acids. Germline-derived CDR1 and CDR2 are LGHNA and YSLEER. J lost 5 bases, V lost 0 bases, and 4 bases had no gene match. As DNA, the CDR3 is TGCGCCAGCAGCCAAGACCTAGCGGCGAACAATGAGCAGTTCTTC. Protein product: CASSQDLAANNEQFF.

The CDR3 spells CASSLTRVNYEGYTF. The CDR3 region has the DNA TGTGCCAGCAGTTTAACAAGGGTTAACTACGAGGGCTACACCTTC. The genes are TRBV27 and TRBJ1-2; D not resolved. This CDR3 comprises 15 residues. Germline V gene lookup returns CDR1 MNHEY and CDR2 SMNVEV (reference sequence). V was pared by 2 bases and J by 8 bases, with 18 bases between.

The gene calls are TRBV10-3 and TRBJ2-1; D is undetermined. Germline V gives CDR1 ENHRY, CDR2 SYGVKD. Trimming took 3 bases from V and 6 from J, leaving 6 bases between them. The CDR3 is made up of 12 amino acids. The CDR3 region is CAISELSNEQFF. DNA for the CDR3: TGTGCCATCAGTGAACTTAGCAATGAGCAGTTCTTC.

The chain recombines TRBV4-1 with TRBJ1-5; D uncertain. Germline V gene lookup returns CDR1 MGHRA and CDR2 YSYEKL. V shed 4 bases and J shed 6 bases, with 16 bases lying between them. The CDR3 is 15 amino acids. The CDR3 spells CASSPRRGGSQPQHF. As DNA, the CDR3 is TGCGCCAGCAGCCCCCGACGCGGCGGGAGTCAGCCCCAGCATTTT.

In nucleotides, the CDR3 is TGTGCCAGCAGCCCGGGGAGCGGGGAGCTGTTTTTT. This gives the protein CASSPGSGELFF. The chain couples TRBV6-5 to TRBJ2-2; TRBD2 might be the D (5 bases). The CDR3 has 12 residues. Germline V gives CDR1 MNHEY, CDR2 SVGAGI. The ends were cut back, 6 bases at V and 7 bases at J, with 9 bases in the middle.

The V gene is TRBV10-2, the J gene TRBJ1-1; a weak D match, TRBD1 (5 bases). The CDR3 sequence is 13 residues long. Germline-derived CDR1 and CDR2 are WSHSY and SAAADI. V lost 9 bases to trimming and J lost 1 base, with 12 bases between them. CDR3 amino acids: CASSKGTNTEAFF. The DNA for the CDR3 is TGCGCCAGTTCTAAAGGGACGAACACTGAAGCTTTCTTT.

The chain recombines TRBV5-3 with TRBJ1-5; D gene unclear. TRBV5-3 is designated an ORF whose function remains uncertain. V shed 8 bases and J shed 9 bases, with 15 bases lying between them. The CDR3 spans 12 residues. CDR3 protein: CASSVQGVPQHF. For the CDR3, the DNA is TGTGCCAGCAGCGTTCAAGGAGTGCCCCAGCATTTT.

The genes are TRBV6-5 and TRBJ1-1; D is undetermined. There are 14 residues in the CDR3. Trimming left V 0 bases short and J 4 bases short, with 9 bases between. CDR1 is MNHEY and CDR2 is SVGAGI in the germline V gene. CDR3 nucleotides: TGTGCCAGCAGTTACTCGACTGTGCTCACTGAAGCTTTCTTT. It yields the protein CASSYSTVLTEAFF.

The CDR3 here is CASRSRGYGYTF. Here the CDR3 DNA reads TGTGCCAGCAGGTCCCGGGGGTATGGCTACACCTTC. The chain couples TRBV27 to TRBJ1-2; TRBD1 is a possible D gene (5 bases). Trimming took off 6 bases at V and 5 bases at J, with 10 bases between the two ends. The CDR3 loop spans 12 amino acids. Germline CDR1 MNHEY, CDR2 SMNVEV (reference sequence).

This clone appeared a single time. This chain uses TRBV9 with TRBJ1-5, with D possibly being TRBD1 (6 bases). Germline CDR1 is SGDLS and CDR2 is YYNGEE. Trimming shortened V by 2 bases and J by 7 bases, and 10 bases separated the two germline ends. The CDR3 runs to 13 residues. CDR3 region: CASSVAGAQPQHF. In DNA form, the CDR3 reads TGTGCCAGCAGCGTTGCAGGGGCACAGCCCCAGCATTTT.

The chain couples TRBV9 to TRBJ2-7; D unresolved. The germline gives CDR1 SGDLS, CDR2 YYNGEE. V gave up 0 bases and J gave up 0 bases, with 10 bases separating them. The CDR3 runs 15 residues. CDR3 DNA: TGTGCCAGCAGCGTAGCTGCAGCGACCTCCTACGAGCAGTACTTC. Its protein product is CASSVAAATSYEQYF.

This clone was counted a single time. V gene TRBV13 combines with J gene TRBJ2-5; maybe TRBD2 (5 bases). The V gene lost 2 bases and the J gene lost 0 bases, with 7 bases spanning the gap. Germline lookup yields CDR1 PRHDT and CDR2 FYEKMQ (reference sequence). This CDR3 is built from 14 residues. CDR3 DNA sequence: TGTGCCAGCAGCTTACGGGAATACCAAGAGACCCAGTACTTC. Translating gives CASSLREYQETQYF.

The CDR3 nucleotides are TGTGCCAGCAGCCTTGACAGTCTCGAGCAGTACTTC. It yields the protein CASSLDSLEQYF. V is TRBV7-8 and J is TRBJ2-7, with D possibly TRBD1 on 5 matching bases. The V end was cut by 5 bases, the J end by 6 bases, with 11 bases between. The CDR3 is made up of 12 amino acids. Germline CDR1 and CDR2: SGHVS and FQNEAQ.

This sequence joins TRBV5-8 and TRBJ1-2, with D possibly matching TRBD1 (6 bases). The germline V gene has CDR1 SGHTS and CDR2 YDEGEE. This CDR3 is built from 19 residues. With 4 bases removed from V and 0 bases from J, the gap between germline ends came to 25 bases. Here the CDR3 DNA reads TGTGCCAGCAGCGGGGAGGACAGCCCGAGTGACCTAGCTAACTATGGCTACACCTTC. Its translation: CASSGEDSPSDLANYGYTF.

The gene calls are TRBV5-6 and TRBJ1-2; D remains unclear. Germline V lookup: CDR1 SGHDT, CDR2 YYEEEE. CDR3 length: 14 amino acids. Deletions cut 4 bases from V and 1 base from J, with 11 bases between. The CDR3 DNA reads TGTGCCAGCAGCCATTCGACCGGTAACTATGGCTACACCTTC. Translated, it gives CASSHSTGNYGYTF.

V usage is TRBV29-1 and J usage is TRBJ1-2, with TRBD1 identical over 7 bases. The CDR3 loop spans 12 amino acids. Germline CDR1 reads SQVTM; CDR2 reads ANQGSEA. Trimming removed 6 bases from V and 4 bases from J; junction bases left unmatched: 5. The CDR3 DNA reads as TGCAGCGTCCTGACAGGGCCCTATGGCTACACCTTC. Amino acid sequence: CSVLTGPYGYTF.

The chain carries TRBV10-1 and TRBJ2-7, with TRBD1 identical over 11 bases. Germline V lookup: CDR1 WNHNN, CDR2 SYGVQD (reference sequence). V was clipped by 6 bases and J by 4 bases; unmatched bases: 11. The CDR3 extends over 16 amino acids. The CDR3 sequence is CASSQLDRGHMYEQYF. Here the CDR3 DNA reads TGCGCCAGCAGCCAGCTGGACAGGGGGCATATGTACGAGCAGTACTTC.

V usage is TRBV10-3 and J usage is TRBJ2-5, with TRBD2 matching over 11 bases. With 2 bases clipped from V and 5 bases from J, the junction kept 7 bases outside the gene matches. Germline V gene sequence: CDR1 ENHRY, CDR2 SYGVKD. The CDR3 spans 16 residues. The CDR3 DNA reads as TGTGCCATCAGTGAGCTAGCGGGGGGCCCCCGGGAGACCCAGTACTTC. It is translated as CAISELAGGPRETQYF.

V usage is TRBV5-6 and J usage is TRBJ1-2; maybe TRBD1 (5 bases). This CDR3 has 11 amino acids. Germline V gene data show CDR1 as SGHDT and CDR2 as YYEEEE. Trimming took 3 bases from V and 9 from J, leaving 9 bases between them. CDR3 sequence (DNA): TGTGCCAGCAGCTCCTCGGGGCGCTACACCTTC. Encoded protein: CASSSSGRYTF.

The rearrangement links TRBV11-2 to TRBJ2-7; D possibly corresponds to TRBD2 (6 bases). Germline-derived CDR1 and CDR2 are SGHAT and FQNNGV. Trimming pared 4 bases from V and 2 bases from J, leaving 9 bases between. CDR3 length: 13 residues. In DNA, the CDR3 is TGTGCCAGCAGCTACGGGAGTCCCTACGAGCAGTACTTC. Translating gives CASSYGSPYEQYF.

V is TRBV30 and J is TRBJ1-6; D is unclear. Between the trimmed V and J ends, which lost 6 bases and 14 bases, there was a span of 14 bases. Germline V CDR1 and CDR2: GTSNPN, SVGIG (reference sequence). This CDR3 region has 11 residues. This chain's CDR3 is CACLIMAALHF. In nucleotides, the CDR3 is TGTGCCTGCCTAATAATGGCAGCCCTCCACTTT.